This TCR beta chain was observed in a study of OX40 agonist ivuxolimab in advanced cancers. Study in general: At doses from 0.01 to 10 mg/kg, patients were given intravenous ivuxolimab every 2 weeks. Eligibility rules accepted prior anti-PD-1, anti-PD-L1 or anti-CTLA-4 therapy, and over 30% had some.

Concerning this clone itself: Its antigen is as yet unknown.

Libraries were prepared by immunoSEQ multiplex PCR; TCRdb keeps only in-frame clonotypes and omits some of them. Of fewer than 85,000 clones in the sample, over 75% are singletons; the top ten hold 8.2%. This CDR3 comprises 14 residues. Per the germline V gene, CDR1 is SGHRS and CDR2 is YFSETQ. Trimming pared 0 bases from V and 8 bases from J, leaving 12 bases between. Study-level findings and limits: Circulating CD4+ and CD8+ T cells showed clonal expansion by week 6 at 0.1 to 3.0 mg/kg. There were, on average, more expanded clones in CD8+ T cells than in CD4+.

The sample in question was CD4+ or CD8+ T cells sorted from blood, obtained in a trial of the OX40 agonist ivuxolimab. This TCR came from an adult with an advanced solid tumor such as melanoma, head and neck, liver or kidney cancer. This chain joins TRBV5-1 and TRBJ2-1; perhaps TRBD2 as D (6 bases). The CDR3 sequence is CASSLGTAGYEQFF. The CDR3 bases are TGCGCCAGCAGCTTGGGTACAGCGGGCTATGAGCAGTTCTTC.